This T cell receptor (beta chain) was sequenced during a study of blood T cell repertoires in COVID-19. Study in general: Researchers got acute and convalescent COVID-19 samples from the United States, Italy and Spain.

TCRdb keeps only in-frame clones here, not all; method: immunoSEQ multiplex PCR. Of fewer than 400,000 clones listed, around 92% are singletons. The V end was cut by 1 base, the J end by 1 base, with 4 bases between. The CDR3 extends over 13 amino acids. The study drew participants aged about 18 to 95 years from roughly 25 US areas. The chain carries TRBV12-3 or TRBV12-4 and TRBJ2-5, with no clear D. The material sequenced was PBMCs or T cells enriched from blood (not recorded which). The receptor comes from a woman aged 30 to 39 who had recovered from COVID-19. The CDR3 DNA reads as TGTGCCAGCAGTTTAGATAGCCAAGAGACCCAGTACTTC. The encoded protein is CASSLDSQETQYF.